This T cell receptor (beta chain) was sequenced in a study of blood T cell repertoires in COVID-19. Whole-study context: T cells, B-cell-depleted T cells, or PBMCs supplied cDNA or gDNA.

Here immunoSEQ multiplex PCR was the method, and the copy in TCRdb shows in-frame clones only, minus some. The sample lists roughly 120,000 clones; more than 80% were seen once. This clone appeared once. The sample contains more than one DNA sequence encoding this CDR3. V shed 3 bases and J shed 4 bases, with 9 bases lying between them. This CDR3 has 13 amino acids. Germline V gene sequence: CDR1 SGHTA, CDR2 FQGTGA. The specimen sequenced was peripheral blood. This chain connects TRBV7-3 to TRBJ2-5, with a weak D call TRBD2 (6 bases). This clonotype was obtained from a woman aged 60-70 years with acute or convalescent COVID-19. The CDR3 loop is CASSLGRGETQYF. The CDR3 DNA reads TGTGCCAGCAGCTTGGGGCGGGGAGAGACCCAGTACTTC. The whole variable domain, remainder taken from reference TRBV7-3 and TRBJ2-5, is GAGVSQTPSNKVTEKGKYVELRCDPISGHTALYWYRQSLGQGPEFLIYFQGTGAADDSGLPNDRFFAVRPEGSVSTLKIQRTERGDSAVYLCASSLGRGETQYFGPGTRLLVL.